Below are 4 T cell receptor beta chains sequenced from a single sample in a study of blood T cell repertoires in COVID-19. Method: immunoSEQ multiplex PCR; TCRdb's copy keeps in-frame clones and lacks some. The sample includes a few hundred thousand clones, approximately 86% of them seen just once. Sequenced input: peripheral blood. These receptors were taken from a human donor in a cohort sampled during active COVID-19.

V gene TRBV18 combines with J gene TRBJ1-5; D not certain. Germline V gene data show CDR1 as KGHSH and CDR2 as LQKENI. This CDR3 region has 16 residues. Trimming shortened V by 4 bases and J by 0 bases, and 13 bases separated the two germline ends. This CDR3 reads CASSRETLYSNQPQHF. The CDR3 DNA follows: TGTGCCAGCTCACGGGAGACACTGTATAGCAATCAGCCCCAGCATTTT.

This clone was found a few times. Other DNA sequences in the same sample also yield this CDR3. V gene TRBV10-1 combines with J gene TRBJ1-2; TRBD1 might be the D (6 bases). V was clipped by 3 bases and J by 5 bases, with 7 bases between them. This CDR3 contains 12 residues. Per the germline V gene, CDR1 is WNHNN and CDR2 is SYGVQD (reference sequence). The CDR3 coding sequence is TGCGCCAGCAGTGACACAGGGTATGGCTACACCTTC. Protein: CASSDTGYGYTF.

The chain has TRBV7-9 and TRBJ2-7; 9 nucleotides agree with TRBD1. V lost 5 bases, J lost 4 bases, and 6 bases stayed unmatched. The CDR3 is made up of 14 amino acids. Germline CDR1 is SEHNR and CDR2 is FQNEAQ (reference sequence). The CDR3: CASSGDRVLYEQYF. The CDR3 nucleotides read TGTGCCAGCAGCGGGGACAGGGTTTTATACGAGCAGTACTTC.

This clone was observed once. This chain connects TRBV11-2 to TRBJ2-7; D may be TRBD2 (5 bases). Trimming pared 1 base from V and 2 bases from J, leaving 18 bases between. CDR1 SGHAT and CDR2 FQNNGV come from the germline V gene. This CDR3 spans 17 amino acids. The CDR3 sequence is CASSLVQTDFNPYEQYF. The CDR3 DNA is TGTGCCAGCAGCTTAGTCCAGACGGACTTTAACCCCTACGAGCAGTACTTC.